This TCR beta chain originates from a study of blood T cell repertoires in COVID-19. Study in general: Sample material is recorded as cDNA or gDNA derived from T cells, B-cell-depleted T cells, or PBMCs.

Study processing details: Amplification of reference gene primers provided the estimated nucleated cell counts. Produced via immunoSEQ multiplex PCR; TCRdb's table is partial and in-frame only. The V and J calls and clone size come from that table; D and trimming were worked out from the DNA. The sample lists a few hundred thousand clones; around nine tenths were seen once. V was clipped by 6 bases and J by 4 bases; unmatched bases: 9. The CDR3 consists of 16 residues. Germline values: CDR1 MRHNA, CDR2 SNTAGT. Source material: peripheral blood. The V gene is TRBV6-4, the J gene TRBJ2-3; 11 positions match TRBD2. The receptor was derived from a man aged 40-49 years who had recovered from COVID-19. CDR3 in amino acids: CASSRLGTSGSDTQYF. The CDR3 DNA follows: TGTGCCAGCAGCCGCCTGGGGACTAGCGGTTCAGATACGCAGTATTTT.